This entry describes one TCR beta chain. The germline CDR1 and CDR2 sequences are LNHDA and SQIVND (reference sequence). V dropped 4 bases and J dropped 2; count of bases not matched to a gene: 8. This CDR3 region has 15 residues. The data are from a study of blood T cell repertoires in COVID-19. Study overall: COVID-19 samples, acute and convalescent, were from the United States, Italy and Spain. T cells, B-cell-depleted T cells, or PBMCs provided the cDNA or gDNA that served as material.

Original methodology: Reference gene primer amplification yielded estimated nucleated cell counts. Clones were read by immunoSEQ multiplex PCR, and TCRdb kept only the in-frame ones, dropping some. That table supplies the V and J calls and clone size; D and trimming were determined from the DNA. This table holds about 42,000 clones, about 88% found once. The V gene is TRBV19, the J gene TRBJ2-7, with TRBD1 identical over 7 bases. Sample: peripheral blood. The sequence came from a man in his 70s with active COVID-19. The CDR3 reads CASSKTGTATYEQYF. CDR3 nucleotides: TGTGCCAGTAGTAAAACCGGGACAGCTACCTACGAGCAGTACTTC. Combining the CDR3 with reference TRBV19 and TRBJ2-7 gives the whole variable domain DGGITQSPKYLFRKEGQNVTLSCEQNLNHDAMYWYRQDPGQGLRLIYYSQIVNDFQKGDIAEGYSVSREKKESFPLTVTSAQKNPTAFYLCASSKTGTATYEQYFGPGTRLTVT.